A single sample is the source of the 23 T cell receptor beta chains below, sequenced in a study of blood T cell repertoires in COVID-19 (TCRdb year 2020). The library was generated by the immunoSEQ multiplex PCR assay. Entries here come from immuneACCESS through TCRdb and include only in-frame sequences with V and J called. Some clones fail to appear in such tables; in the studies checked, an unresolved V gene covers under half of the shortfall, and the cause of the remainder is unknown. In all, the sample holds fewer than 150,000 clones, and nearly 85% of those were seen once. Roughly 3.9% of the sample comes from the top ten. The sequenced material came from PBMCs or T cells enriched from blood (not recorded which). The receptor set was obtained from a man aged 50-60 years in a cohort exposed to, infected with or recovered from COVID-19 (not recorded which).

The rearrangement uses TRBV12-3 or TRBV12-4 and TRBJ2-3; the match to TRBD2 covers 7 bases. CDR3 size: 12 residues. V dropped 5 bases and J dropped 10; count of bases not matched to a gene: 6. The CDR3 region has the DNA TGTGCCAGCAGTCCATGGACTAGTTCGCAGTATTTT. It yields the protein CASSPWTSSQYF.

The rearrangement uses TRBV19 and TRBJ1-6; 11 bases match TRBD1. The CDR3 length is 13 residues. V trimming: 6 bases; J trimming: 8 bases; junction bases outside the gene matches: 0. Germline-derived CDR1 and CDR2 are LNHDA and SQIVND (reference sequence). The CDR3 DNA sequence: TGTGCCAGTAGGGGACAGGGGGATTCACCCCTCCACTTT. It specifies CASRGQGDSPLHF. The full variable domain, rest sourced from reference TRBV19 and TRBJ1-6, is DGGITQSPKYLFRKEGQNVTLSCEQNLNHDAMYWYRQDPGQGLRLIYYSQIVNDFQKGDIAEGYSVSREKKESFPLTVTSAQKNPTAFYLCASRGQGDSPLHFGNGTRLTVT.

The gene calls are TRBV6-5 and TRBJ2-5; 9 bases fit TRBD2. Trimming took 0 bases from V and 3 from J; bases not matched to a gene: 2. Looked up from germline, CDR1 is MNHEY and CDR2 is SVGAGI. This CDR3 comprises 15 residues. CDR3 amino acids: CASSYSASGEETQYF. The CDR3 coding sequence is TGTGCCAGCAGTTACTCGGCTAGCGGGGAAGAGACCCAGTACTTC.

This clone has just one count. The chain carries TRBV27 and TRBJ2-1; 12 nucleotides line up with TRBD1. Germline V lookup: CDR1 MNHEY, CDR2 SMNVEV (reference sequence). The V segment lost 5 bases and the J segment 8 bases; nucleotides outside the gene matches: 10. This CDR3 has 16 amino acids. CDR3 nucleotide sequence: TGTGCCAGCAGTCCCTCCGGGACAGGGGGCTCATATGAGCAGTTCTTC. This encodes CASSPSGTGGSYEQFF.

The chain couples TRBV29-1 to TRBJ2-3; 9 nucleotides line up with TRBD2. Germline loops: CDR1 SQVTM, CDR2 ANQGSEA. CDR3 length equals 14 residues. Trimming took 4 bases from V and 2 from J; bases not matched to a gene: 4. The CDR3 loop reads CSVGLAGITDTQYF. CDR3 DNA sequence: TGCAGCGTTGGTCTAGCGGGGATCACAGATACGCAGTATTTT.

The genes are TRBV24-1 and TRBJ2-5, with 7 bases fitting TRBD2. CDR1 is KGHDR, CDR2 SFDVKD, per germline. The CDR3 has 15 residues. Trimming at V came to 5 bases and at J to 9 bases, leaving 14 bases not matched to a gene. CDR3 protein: CATSGSSGVPGSQYF. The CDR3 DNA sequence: TGTGCCACCAGTGGATCTAGCGGAGTTCCTGGGTCCCAGTACTTC.

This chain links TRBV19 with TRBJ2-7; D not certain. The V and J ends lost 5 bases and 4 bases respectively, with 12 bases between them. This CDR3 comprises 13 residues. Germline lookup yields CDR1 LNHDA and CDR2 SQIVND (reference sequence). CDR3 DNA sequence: TGTGCCAGTAGTGGAACGCAGGCGTACGAGCAGTACTTC. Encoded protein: CASSGTQAYEQYF. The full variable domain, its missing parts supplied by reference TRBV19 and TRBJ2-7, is DGGITQSPKYLFRKEGQNVTLSCEQNLNHDAMYWYRQDPGQGLRLIYYSQIVNDFQKGDIAEGYSVSREKKESFPLTVTSAQKNPTAFYLCASSGTQAYEQYFGPGTRLTVT.

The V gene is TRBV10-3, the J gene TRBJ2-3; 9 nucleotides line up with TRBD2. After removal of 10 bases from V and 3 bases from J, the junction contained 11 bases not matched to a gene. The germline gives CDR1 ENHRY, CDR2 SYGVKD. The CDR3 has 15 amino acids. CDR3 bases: TGTGCCACCCACCGGGGAGCGGGAGGTACAGATACGCAGTATTTT. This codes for CATHRGAGGTDTQYF.

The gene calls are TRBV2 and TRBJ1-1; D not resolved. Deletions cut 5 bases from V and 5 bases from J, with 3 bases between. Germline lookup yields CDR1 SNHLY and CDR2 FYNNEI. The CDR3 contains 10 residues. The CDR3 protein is CASSPTEAFF. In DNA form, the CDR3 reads TGTGCCAGCAGTCCGACTGAAGCTTTCTTT.

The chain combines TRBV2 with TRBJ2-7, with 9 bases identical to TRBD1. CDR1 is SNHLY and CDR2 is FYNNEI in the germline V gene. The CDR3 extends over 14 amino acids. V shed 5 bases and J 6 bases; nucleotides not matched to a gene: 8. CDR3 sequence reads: CASSSGQGAFEQYF. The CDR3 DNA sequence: TGTGCCAGCAGTTCGGGACAGGGAGCGTTCGAGCAGTACTTC.

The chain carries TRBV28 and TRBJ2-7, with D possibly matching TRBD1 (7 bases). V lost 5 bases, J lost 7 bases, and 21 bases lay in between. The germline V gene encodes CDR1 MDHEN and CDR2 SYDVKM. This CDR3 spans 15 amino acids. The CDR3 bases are TGTGCCAGCAGTCCCCCGCCCCAGGGGGGAGGTGAGCAGTACTTC. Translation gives CASSPPPQGGGEQYF.

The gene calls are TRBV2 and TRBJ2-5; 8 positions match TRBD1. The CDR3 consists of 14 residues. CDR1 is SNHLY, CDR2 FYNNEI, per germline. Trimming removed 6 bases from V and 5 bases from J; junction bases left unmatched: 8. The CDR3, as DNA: TGTGCCAGCAGATTCGACAGGGGCCGGGAGACCCAGTACTTC. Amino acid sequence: CASRFDRGRETQYF.

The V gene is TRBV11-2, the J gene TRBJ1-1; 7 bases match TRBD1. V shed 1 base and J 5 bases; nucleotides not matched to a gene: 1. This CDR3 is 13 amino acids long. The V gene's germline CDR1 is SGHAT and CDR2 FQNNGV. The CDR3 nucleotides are TGTGCCAGCAGCTTAGCAGGGGGGACTGAAGCTTTCTTT. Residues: CASSLAGGTEAFF.

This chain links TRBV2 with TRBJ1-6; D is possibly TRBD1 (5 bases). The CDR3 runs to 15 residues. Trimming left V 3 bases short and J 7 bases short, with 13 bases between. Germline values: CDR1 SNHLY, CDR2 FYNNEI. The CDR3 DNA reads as TGTGCCAGCAGTGATGCCCGGGGGGTAAATTCACCCCTCCACTTT. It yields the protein CASSDARGVNSPLHF.

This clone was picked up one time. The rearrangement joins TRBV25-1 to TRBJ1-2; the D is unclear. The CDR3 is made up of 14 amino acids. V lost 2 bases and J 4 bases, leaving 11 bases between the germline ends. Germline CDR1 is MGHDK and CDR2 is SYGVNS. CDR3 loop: CASSETGPPYGYTF. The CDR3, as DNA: TGTGCCAGCAGTGAAACTGGGCCTCCCTATGGCTACACCTTC.

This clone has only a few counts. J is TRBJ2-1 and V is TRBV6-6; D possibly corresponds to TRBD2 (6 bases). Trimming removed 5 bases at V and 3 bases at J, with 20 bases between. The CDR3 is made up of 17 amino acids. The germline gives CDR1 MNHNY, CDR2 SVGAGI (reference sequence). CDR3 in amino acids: CASSRMGLSSYYNEQFF. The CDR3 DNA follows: TGTGCCAGCAGTCGTATGGGACTTTCCTCCTACTACAATGAGCAGTTCTTC.

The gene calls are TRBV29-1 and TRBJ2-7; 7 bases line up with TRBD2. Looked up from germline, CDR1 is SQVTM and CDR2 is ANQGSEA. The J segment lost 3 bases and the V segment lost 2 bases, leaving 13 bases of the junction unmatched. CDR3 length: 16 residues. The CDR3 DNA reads TGCAGCGTTGAATCAGAGGCTAGCGGAGATGTCTACGAGCAGTACTTC. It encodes CSVESEASGDVYEQYF.

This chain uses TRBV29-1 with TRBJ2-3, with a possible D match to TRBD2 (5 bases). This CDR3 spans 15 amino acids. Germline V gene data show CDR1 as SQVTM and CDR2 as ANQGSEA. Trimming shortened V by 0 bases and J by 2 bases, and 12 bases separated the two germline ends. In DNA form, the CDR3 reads TGCAGCGTTGAAGATCGGTACGGGATCACAGATACGCAGTATTTT. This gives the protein CSVEDRYGITDTQYF.

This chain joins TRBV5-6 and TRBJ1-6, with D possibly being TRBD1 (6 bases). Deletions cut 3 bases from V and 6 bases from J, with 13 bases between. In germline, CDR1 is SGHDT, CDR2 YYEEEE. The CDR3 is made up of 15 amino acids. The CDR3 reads CASSSGQRFNSPLHF. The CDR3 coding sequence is TGTGCCAGCAGCTCAGGACAGCGGTTTAATTCACCCCTCCACTTT.

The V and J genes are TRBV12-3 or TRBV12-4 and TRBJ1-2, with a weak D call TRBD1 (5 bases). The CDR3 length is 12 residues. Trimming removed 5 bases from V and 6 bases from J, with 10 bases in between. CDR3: CASSPRGDGYTF. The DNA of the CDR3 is TGTGCCAGCAGTCCCCGGGGGGATGGCTACACCTTC.

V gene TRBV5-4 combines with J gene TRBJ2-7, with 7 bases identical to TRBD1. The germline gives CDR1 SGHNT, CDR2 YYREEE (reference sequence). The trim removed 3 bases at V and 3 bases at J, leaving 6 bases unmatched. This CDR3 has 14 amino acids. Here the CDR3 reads CASSSRDRFYEQYF. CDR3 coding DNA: TGTGCCAGCAGCTCCCGGGACAGATTCTACGAGCAGTACTTC.

The CDR3 region is CASSFTTYEQYF. The CDR3 DNA reads as TGCGCCAGCAGCTTCACAACGTACGAGCAGTACTTC. The rearrangement uses TRBV5-1 and TRBJ2-7; D not certain. Germline V gives CDR1 SGHRS, CDR2 YFSETQ. V lost 2 bases and J 4 bases, leaving 7 bases between the germline ends. The CDR3 length is 12 residues.

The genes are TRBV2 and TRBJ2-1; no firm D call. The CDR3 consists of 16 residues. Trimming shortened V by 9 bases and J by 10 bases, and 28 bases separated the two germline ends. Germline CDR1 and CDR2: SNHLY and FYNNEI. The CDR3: CASSPLPAIALREQFF. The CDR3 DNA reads TGTGCCAGTTCTCCCTTACCCGCGATTGCTTTGCGGGAGCAGTTCTTC.